The rows below give T cell receptor beta chains drawn from one sample of a study of TIL therapy for anti-PD-1-resistant metastatic lung cancer. Libraries were prepared by immunoSEQ multiplex PCR; TCRdb keeps only in-frame clonotypes and omits some of them. The table includes around 15,000 clones, roughly 83% detected once. This specimen consisted of blood, obtained at baseline. All receptors come from a person aged 25 to 85 with non-small cell lung cancer. CDR3s include the opening cysteine and the closing phenylalanine or tryptophan.

CASSYTTDYGYTF	TRBV6-5	TRBJ1-2
CASSPTPGQRGTQYF	TRBV4-3	TRBJ2-5
CASSPPGNYGYTF	TRBV18	TRBJ1-2
CASTLSGGQETQYF	TRBV6-7	TRBJ2-5
CSAGGGAGGTGELFF	TRBV29-1	TRBJ2-2
CASSTLLAGAHTGELFF	TRBV19	TRBJ2-2
CARGLAGVWEQFF	TRBV2	TRBJ2-1
CASSGQGRETQYF	TRBV19	TRBJ2-5
CASSRQGNLAKNIQYF	TRBV4-1	TRBJ2-4
CASSSPTSGRTGELFF	TRBV5-4	TRBJ2-2
CASSRGLGGTEAFF	TRBV5-1	TRBJ1-1
CASSSRQGYNEKLFF	TRBV7-2	TRBJ1-4
CASSPGTSRGETQYF	TRBV7-3	TRBJ2-5
CASSPADRSYNEQFF	TRBV5-4	TRBJ2-1
CATSPPGRNTEAFF	TRBV6-5	TRBJ1-1
CASSQDQVRVGGIETQYF	TRBV4-3	TRBJ2-5
CASSLSGTGELFF	TRBV7-3	TRBJ2-2
CASSLSGGGELFF	TRBV7-3	TRBJ2-2
CASSQAHYQANYGYTF	TRBV4-3	TRBJ1-2
CASSPGGGPTDTQYF	TRBV7-8	TRBJ2-3
CASSYSGGVAEAFF	TRBV6-5	TRBJ1-1
CASSPISGEQFF	TRBV7-9	TRBJ2-1
CASSLRTVQNTEAFF	TRBV7-2	TRBJ1-1